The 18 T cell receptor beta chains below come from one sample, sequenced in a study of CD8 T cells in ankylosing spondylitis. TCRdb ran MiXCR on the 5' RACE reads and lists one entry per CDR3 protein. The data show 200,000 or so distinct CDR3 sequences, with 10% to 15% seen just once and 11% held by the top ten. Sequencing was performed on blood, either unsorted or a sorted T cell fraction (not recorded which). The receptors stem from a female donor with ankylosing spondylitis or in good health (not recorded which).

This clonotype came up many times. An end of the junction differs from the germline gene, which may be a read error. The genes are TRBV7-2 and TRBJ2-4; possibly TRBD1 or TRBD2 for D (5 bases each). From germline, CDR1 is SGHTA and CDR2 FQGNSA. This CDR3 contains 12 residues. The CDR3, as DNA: TGTGCCAGCAGCGCACCGGGACGGCGTACGCACTTC. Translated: CASSAPGRRTHF. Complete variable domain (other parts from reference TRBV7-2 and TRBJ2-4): GAGVSQSPSNKVTEKGKDVELRCDPISGHTALYWYRQSLGQGLEFLIYFQGNSAPDKSGLPSDRFSAERTGGSVSTLTIQRTQQEDSAVYLCASSAPGRRTHFGAGTRLSVL.

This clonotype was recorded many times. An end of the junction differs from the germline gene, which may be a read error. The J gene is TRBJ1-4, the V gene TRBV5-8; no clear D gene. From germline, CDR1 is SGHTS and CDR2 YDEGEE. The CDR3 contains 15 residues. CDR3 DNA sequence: TGTGCCAGCAGATTGGACGGCCATACTAATGAAAAACTGTTTTTT. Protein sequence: CASRLDGHTNEKLFF. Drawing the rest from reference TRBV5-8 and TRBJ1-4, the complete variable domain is EAGVTQSPTHLIKTRGQQATLRCSPISGHTSVYWYQQALGLGLQFLLWYDEGEERNRGNFPPRFSGRQFPNYSSELNVNALELEDSALYLCASRLDGHTNEKLFFGSGTQLSVL.

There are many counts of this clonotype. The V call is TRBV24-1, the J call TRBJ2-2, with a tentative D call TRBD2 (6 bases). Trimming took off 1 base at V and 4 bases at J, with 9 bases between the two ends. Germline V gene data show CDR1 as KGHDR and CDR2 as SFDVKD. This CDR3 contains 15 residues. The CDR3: CATSDFGGATGELFF. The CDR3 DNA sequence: TGTGCCACCAGTGATTTCGGAGGGGCCACCGGGGAGCTGTTTTTT.

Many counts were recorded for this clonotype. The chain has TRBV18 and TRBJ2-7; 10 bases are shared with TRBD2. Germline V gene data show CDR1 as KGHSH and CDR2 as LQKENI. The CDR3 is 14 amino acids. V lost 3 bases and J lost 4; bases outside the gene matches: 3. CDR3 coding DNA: TGTGCCAGCTCACCCAGCGGGAGGGTGTACGAGCAGTACTTC. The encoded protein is CASSPSGRVYEQYF.

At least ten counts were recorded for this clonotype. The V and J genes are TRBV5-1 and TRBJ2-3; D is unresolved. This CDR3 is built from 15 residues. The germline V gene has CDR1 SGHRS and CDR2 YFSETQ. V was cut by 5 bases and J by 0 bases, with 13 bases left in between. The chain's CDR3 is CASRTTWPSTDTQYF. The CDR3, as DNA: TGCGCCAGCAGGACCACCTGGCCTAGCACAGATACGCAGTATTTT.

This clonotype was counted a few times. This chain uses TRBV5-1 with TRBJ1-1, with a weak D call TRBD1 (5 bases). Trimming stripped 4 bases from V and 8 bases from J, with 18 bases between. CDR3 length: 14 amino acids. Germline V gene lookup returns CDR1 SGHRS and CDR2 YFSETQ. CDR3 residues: CASSLGPGEREAFF. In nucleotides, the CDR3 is TGCGCCAGCAGCCTGGGGCCTGGAGAAAGAGAAGCTTTCTTT.

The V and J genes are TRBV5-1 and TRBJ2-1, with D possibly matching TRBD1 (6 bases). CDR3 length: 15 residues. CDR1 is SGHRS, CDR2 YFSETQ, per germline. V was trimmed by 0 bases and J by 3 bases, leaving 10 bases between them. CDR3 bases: TGCGCCAGCAGCTTGGGGTGGGGGCTCTACAATGAGCAGTTCTTC. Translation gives CASSLGWGLYNEQFF.

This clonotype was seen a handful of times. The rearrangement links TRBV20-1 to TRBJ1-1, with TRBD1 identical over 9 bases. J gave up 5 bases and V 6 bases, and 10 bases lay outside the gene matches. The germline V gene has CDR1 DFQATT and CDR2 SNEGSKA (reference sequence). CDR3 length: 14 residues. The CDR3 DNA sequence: TGCAGTGCCACCGGGGGACAGGGTCATACTGAAGCTTTCTTT. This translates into CSATGGQGHTEAFF.

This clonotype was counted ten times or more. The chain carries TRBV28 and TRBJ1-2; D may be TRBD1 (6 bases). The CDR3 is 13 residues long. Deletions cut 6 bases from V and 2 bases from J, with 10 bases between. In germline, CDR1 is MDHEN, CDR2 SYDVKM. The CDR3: CASRVGQNYGYTF. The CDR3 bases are TGTGCCAGCAGGGTTGGACAGAACTATGGCTACACCTTC.

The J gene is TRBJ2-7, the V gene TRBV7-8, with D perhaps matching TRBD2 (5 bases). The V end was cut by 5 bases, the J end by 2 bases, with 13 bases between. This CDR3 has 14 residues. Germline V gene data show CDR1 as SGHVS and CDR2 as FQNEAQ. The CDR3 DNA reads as TGTGCCAGCAGCGCCGGCGGGCTAGCCTACGAGCAGTACTTC. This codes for CASSAGGLAYEQYF.

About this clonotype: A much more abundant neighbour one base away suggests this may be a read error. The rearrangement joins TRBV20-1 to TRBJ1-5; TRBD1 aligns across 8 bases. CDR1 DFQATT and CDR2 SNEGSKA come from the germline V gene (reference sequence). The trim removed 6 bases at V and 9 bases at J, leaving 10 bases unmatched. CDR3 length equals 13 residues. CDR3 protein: CSAGDRGDRPQHF. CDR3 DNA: TGCAGTGCAGGCGACAGGGGAGATCGGCCCCAGCATTTT.

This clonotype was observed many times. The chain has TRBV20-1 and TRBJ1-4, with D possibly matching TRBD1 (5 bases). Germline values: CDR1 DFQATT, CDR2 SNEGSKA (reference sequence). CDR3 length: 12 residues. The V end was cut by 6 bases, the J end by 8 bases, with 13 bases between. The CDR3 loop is CSARGRGEKLFF. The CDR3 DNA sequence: TGCAGTGCCCGGGGACGTGGGGAAAAACTGTTTTTT.

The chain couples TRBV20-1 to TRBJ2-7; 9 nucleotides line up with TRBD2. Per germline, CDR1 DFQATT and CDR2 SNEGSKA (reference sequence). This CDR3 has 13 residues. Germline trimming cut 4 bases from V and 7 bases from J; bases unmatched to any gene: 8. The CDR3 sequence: CSANSGSPGEQYF. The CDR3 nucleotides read TGCAGTGCTAATAGCGGGAGTCCGGGTGAGCAGTACTTC.

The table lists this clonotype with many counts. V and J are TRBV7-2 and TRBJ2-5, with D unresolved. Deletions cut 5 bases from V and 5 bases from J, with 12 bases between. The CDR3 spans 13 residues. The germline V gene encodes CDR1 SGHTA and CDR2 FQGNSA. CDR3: CASSSQVGETQYF. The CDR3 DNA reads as TGTGCCAGCAGCAGTCAGGTTGGGGAGACCCAGTACTTC.

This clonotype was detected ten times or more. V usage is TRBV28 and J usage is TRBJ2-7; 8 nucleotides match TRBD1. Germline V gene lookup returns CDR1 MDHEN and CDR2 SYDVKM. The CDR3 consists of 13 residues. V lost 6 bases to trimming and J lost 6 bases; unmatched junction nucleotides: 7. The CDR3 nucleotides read TGTGCCAGCAGGCCGGGACAGGTCCTCGAGCAGTACTTC. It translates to CASRPGQVLEQYF. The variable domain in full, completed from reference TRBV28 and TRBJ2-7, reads DVKVTQSSRYLVKRTGEKVFLECVQDMDHENMFWYRQDPGLGLRLIYFSYDVKMKEKGDIPEGYSVSREKKERFSLILESASTNQTSMYLCASRPGQVLEQYFGPGTRLTVT.

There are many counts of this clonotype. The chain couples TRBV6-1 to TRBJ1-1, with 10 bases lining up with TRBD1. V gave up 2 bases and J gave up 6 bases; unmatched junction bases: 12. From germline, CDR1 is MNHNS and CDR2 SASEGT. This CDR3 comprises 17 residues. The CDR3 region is CASSERDRGPARAEAFF. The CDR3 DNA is TGTGCCAGCAGTGAAAGGGACAGGGGTCCCGCGAGGGCTGAAGCTTTCTTT.

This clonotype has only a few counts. CDR3 sequence: CSARPPAGSSEAFF. Written as DNA, the CDR3 is TGCAGTGCTAGGCCTCCGGCGGGGAGTTCTGAAGCTTTCTTT. The J gene is TRBJ1-1, the V gene TRBV20-1; D ambiguous. Trimming removed 3 bases from V and 6 bases from J, with 17 bases in between. CDR1 is DFQATT, CDR2 SNEGSKA, per germline (reference sequence). This CDR3 spans 14 amino acids.

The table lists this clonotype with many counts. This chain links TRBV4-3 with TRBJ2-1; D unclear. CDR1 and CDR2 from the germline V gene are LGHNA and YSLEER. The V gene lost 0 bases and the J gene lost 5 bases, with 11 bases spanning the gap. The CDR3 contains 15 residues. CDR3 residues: CASSQDQPSHNEQFF. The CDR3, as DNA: TGCGCCAGCAGCCAAGATCAGCCTAGTCACAATGAGCAGTTCTTC.